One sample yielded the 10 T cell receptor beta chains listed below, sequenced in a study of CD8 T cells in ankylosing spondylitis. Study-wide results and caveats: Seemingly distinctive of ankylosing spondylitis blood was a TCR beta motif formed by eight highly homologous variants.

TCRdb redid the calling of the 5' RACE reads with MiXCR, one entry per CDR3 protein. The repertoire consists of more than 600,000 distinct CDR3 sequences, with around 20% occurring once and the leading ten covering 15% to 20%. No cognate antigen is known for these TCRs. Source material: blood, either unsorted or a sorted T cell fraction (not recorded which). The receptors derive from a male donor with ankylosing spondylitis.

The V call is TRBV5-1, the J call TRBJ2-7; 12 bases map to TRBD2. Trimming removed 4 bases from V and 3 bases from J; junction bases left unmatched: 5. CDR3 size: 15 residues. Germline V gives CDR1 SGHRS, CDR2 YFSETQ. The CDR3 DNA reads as TGCGCCAGCAGCGCGGGACTAGCGGGTTTCTACGAGCAGTACTTC. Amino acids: CASSAGLAGFYEQYF. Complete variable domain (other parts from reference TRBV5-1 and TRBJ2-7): KAGVTQTPRYLIKTRGQQVTLSCSPISGHRSVSWYQQTPGQGLQFLFEYFSETQRNKGNFPGRFSGRQFSNSRSEMNVSTLELGDSALYLCASSAGLAGFYEQYFGPGTRLTVT.

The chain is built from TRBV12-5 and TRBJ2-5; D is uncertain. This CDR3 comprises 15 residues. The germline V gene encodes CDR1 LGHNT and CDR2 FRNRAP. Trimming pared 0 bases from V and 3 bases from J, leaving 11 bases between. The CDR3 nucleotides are TGTGCTAGTGGTTTGGTATGGGTCGGTGAAGAGACCCAGTACTTC. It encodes CASGLVWVGEETQYF.

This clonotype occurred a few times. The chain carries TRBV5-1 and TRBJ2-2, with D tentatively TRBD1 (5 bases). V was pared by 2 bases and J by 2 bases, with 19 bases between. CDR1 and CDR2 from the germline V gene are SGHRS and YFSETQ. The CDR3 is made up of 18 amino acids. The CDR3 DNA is TGCGCCAGCAGCTTTGAAATTTTTTGGGGCGGAAACACCGGGGAGCTGTTTTTT. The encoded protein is CASSFEIFWGGNTGELFF.

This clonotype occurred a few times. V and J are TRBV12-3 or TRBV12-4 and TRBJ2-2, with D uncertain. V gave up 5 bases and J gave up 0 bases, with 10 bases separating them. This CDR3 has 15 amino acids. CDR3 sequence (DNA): TGTGCCAGCAGTCCTCCCTCTACGAACACCGGGGAGCTGTTTTTT. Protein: CASSPPSTNTGELFF.

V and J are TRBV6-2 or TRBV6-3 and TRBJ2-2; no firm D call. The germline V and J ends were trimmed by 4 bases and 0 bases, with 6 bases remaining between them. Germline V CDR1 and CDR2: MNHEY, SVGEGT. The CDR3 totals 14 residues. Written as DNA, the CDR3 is TGTGCCAGCAGTTTTTGGGCGAACACCGGGGAGCTGTTTTTT. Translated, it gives CASSFWANTGELFF.

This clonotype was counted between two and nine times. In DNA, the CDR3 is TGTGCCAGCAGTATTACCGGGACAGGGGGATACGAGCAGTACTTC. The encoded protein is CASSITGTGGYEQYF. The V call is TRBV2, the J call TRBJ2-7; 11 nucleotides match TRBD1. V gave up 5 bases and J gave up 4 bases; unmatched junction bases: 7. Germline-derived CDR1 and CDR2 are SNHLY and FYNNEI. CDR3 length equals 15 residues.

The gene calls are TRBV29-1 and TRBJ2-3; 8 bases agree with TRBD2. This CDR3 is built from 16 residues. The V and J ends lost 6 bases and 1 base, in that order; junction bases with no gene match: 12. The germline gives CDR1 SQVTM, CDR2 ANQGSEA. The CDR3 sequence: CSVSWRREARTDTQYF. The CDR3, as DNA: TGCAGCGTCTCATGGCGGCGGGAGGCCCGCACAGATACGCAGTATTTT.

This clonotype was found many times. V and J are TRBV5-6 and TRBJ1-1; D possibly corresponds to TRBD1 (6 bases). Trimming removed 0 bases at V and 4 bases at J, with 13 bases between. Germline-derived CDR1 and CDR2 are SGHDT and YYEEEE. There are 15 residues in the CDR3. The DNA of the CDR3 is TGTGCCAGCAGCTTGGCCCCGGGGGCGGTCACTGAAGCTTTCTTT. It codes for CASSLAPGAVTEAFF.

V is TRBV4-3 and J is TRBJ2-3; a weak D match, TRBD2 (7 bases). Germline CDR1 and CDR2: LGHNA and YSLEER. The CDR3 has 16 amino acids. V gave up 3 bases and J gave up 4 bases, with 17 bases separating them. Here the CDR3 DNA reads TGCGCCAGCAGCCAGGGGAGAGGGGGAGGGGCAGATACGCAGTATTTT. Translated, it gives CASSQGRGGGADTQYF.

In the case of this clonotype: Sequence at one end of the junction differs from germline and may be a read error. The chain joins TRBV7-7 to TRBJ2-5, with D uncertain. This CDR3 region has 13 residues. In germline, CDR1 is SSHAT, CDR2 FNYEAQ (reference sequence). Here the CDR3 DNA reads TGTGCTAGCAGCTCCACAACCCGAGGGACCCAGTACTTC. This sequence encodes CASSSTTRGTQYF.